The subject of this entry is one T cell receptor beta chain. This sample was included in a study of regulatory T cells in long-lasting Graves disease. On the study more broadly: Antithyroid drugs had been taken by newly diagnosed Graves' patients for under 3 months.

Building of the TCR beta libraries involved iRepertoire HTBI primers and Arm-PCR of CDR3 regions. MiXCR, run by TCRdb on the multiplex PCR reads, gives a single entry per CDR3 protein. The table shows fewer than 650,000 distinct CDR3 sequences, with about 16% occurring only once. The germline V gene has CDR1 LNHDA and CDR2 SQIVND (reference sequence). The CDR3 spans 16 residues. Trimming left V 0 bases short and J 1 base short, with 10 bases between. Time point of the sample: newly diagnosed GD, antithyroid drugs for less than 3 months. The TCR library was made from RNA that had been extracted from PBMCs in TRIzol. The same data also contributed to another study, on T cells in Graves' hyperthyroidism and ophthalmopathy. That source adds: A patient was excluded if there was uncontrolled infection, other autoimmune disease, pregnancy or lactation. First-round RT-PCR of the TCR CDR3 relied on the HTBI primer set.

This clonotype originated in a woman under 40 with Graves disease. The chain couples TRBV19 to TRBJ1-5; D gene ambiguous. The sequenced sample was peripheral blood mononuclear cells (PBMCs), obtained at new diagnosis, from a patient treated with antithyroid drugs. The CDR3 here is CASSIDTGRSNQPQHF. As DNA, the CDR3 is TGTGCCAGTAGTATAGATACCGGGAGAAGCAATCAGCCCCAGCATTTT.